Below are 19 T cell receptor beta chains sequenced from a single sample in a study of Graves' ophthalmopathy and Graves' hyperthyroidism. Using RNA transcripts, the TCR beta CDR3 regions were amplified. HTBI-primed first-round RT-PCR preceded second-round multiplex PCR. TCRdb recomputed calls from the multiplex PCR reads with MiXCR, one row per CDR3 protein. Of 170,000 or so distinct CDR3 sequences in the sample, more than 30% were seen once. The sample taken for sequencing was peripheral blood. The source of these receptors is a woman in her thirties or forties with Graves' ophthalmopathy.

This clonotype was recorded many times. The rearrangement links TRBV19 to TRBJ1-1; no clear D. Germline V lookup: CDR1 LNHDA, CDR2 SQIVND (reference sequence). The CDR3 is made up of 13 amino acids. V shed 8 bases and J shed 5 bases, with 15 bases lying between them. The CDR3 loop is CASEWSGRTEAFF. Here the CDR3 DNA reads TGTGCCAGTGAATGGTCTGGGCGGACTGAAGCTTTCTTT.

This clonotype was picked up many times. The V and J genes are TRBV30 and TRBJ1-5; no reliable D call. Deletions cut 2 bases from V and 3 bases from J, with 11 bases between. The CDR3 is 14 amino acids. In germline, CDR1 is GTSNPN, CDR2 SVGIG (reference sequence). CDR3: CAWSSEFPNQPQHF. The CDR3 DNA is TGTGCCTGGAGTAGTGAATTCCCCAATCAGCCCCAGCATTTT.

The chain has TRBV12-3 or TRBV12-4 and TRBJ2-7; TRBD2 aligns across 9 bases. With 3 bases clipped from V and 6 bases from J, the junction kept 6 bases outside the gene matches. This CDR3 region has 14 residues. For the CDR3, the DNA is TGTGCCAGCAGTTTTGTAGGGACTAGCTCCGAGCAGTACTTC. It translates to CASSFVGTSSEQYF.

The table lists this clonotype with many counts. DNA for the CDR3: TGTGCCAGCAGCCAGCCAGGTTATAATTCACCCCTCCACTTT. Translating it yields CASSQPGYNSPLHF. The rearrangement joins TRBV28 to TRBJ1-6; D not certain. The CDR3 spans 14 residues. The germline V gene has CDR1 MDHEN and CDR2 SYDVKM. The V end was cut by 6 bases, the J end by 4 bases, with 10 bases between.

The CDR3 spells CASRTSGLHEQYF. The CDR3 DNA reads as TGTGCCAGCAGAACCTCAGGGCTCCACGAGCAGTACTTC. The rearrangement links TRBV28 to TRBJ2-7; D possibly corresponds to TRBD1 (5 bases). Germline lookup yields CDR1 MDHEN and CDR2 SYDVKM. The V end lost 6 bases, the J end lost 5 bases, and 14 bases lay between the germline ends. This CDR3 has 13 amino acids.

The CDR3 region is CATSRVRGNSPLHF. CDR3 nucleotide sequence: TGTGCCACCAGCAGAGTCAGGGGGAATTCACCCCTCCACTTT. The gene calls are TRBV15 and TRBJ1-6; 7 bases match TRBD1. The CDR3 is made up of 14 amino acids. Per the germline V gene, CDR1 is LNHNV and CDR2 is YYDKDF (reference sequence). After removal of 1 base from V and 7 bases from J, the junction contained 1 base not matched to a gene.

This clonotype was picked up many times. The chain employs TRBV18 and TRBJ2-2, with D uncertain. The V end lost 6 bases, the J end lost 2 bases, and 13 bases lay between the germline ends. The CDR3 totals 15 residues. Per the germline V gene, CDR1 is KGHSH and CDR2 is LQKENI. CDR3 amino acids: CASSPGVTNTGELFF. CDR3 bases: TGTGCCAGCTCGCCTGGAGTCACAAACACCGGGGAGCTGTTTTTT.

This clonotype was seen many times. The chain carries TRBV12-3 or TRBV12-4 and TRBJ1-5; D uncertain. CDR3 length equals 15 residues. The V and J ends lost 5 bases and 3 bases respectively, with 14 bases between them. CDR3 in amino acids: CASSPPGTPNQPQHF. CDR3 DNA: TGTGCCAGCAGTCCCCCCGGAACACCCAATCAGCCCCAGCATTTT.

In this sample, this clonotype turned up many times. This chain uses TRBV11-2 with TRBJ1-5; D gene unclear. The length of the CDR3 is 15 residues. The germline V and J ends were trimmed by 1 base and 4 bases, with 11 bases remaining between them. In germline, CDR1 is SGHAT, CDR2 FQNNGV. This CDR3 reads CASSLVSGRNQPQHF. The CDR3 region has the DNA TGTGCCAGCAGCTTAGTCAGTGGCAGGAATCAGCCCCAGCATTTT.

This clonotype was seen repeatedly, ten times or more. The CDR3 is CASSAQPTGELFF. In DNA, the CDR3 is TGTGCCAGCAGTGCCCAGCCCACCGGGGAGCTGTTTTTT. The chain joins TRBV12-3 or TRBV12-4 to TRBJ2-2, with D uncertain. This CDR3 is built from 13 residues. The germline V and J ends were trimmed by 5 bases and 4 bases, with 8 bases remaining between them.

The CDR3 spells CASRATSANTEAFF. CDR3 DNA: TGTGCCAGCCGTGCCACCTCGGCGAACACTGAAGCTTTCTTT. This chain connects TRBV6-1 to TRBJ1-1; D is ambiguous. Trimming shortened V by 8 bases and J by 1 base, and 14 bases separated the two germline ends. CDR3 size: 14 residues. Germline lookup yields CDR1 MNHNS and CDR2 SASEGT.

This clonotype was seen at least ten times. The chain recombines TRBV4-1 with TRBJ2-7, with 9 bases lining up with TRBD1. Germline V gene data show CDR1 as MGHRA and CDR2 as YSYEKL. CDR3 length: 16 residues. V was clipped by 4 bases and J by 6 bases; unmatched bases: 13. The chain's CDR3 is CASSPYDRGEFGEQYF. The CDR3 DNA reads as TGCGCCAGCAGCCCCTACGACAGGGGGGAATTCGGCGAGCAGTACTTC.

This clonotype was observed many times. V gene TRBV12-3 or TRBV12-4 combines with J gene TRBJ1-2; D is uncertain. This CDR3 is 13 amino acids long. Trimming shortened V by 7 bases and J by 0 bases, and 9 bases separated the two germline ends. CDR3: CASTLFPNYGYTF. Written as DNA, the CDR3 is TGTGCCAGCACCTTGTTCCCTAACTATGGCTACACCTTC.

This clonotype has at least ten counts. The chain joins TRBV10-3 to TRBJ1-3, with unresolved D. The CDR3 totals 15 residues. CDR1 is ENHRY, CDR2 SYGVKD, per germline. Trimming cost V 5 bases and J 4 bases, with 15 bases left between them. CDR3 region: CAISRGTGSGNTIYF. The CDR3 DNA reads as TGTGCCATCAGTCGAGGCACCGGCTCGGGAAACACCATATATTTT.

Turning to this clonotype: An end of the junction does not agree with germline; a read error may underlie this. This chain uses TRBV6-2 or TRBV6-3 with TRBJ2-7; TRBD1 might be the D (6 bases). The CDR3 runs 12 residues. The germline V gene encodes CDR1 MNHEY and CDR2 SVGEGT. CDR3 region: CAGSPGVNEQYF. CDR3 in DNA: TGTGCCGGCAGCCCAGGGGTGAACGAGCAGTACTTC.

The V and J genes are TRBV19 and TRBJ1-5; D may be TRBD1 (5 bases). Germline CDR1 LNHDA, CDR2 SQIVND (reference sequence). Trimming took 6 bases from V and 7 from J, leaving 19 bases between them. The CDR3 is made up of 15 amino acids. DNA for the CDR3: TGTGCCAGTAGGCGATCCAGGGCCCCCGGGCAGCCCCAGCATTTT. Protein product: CASRRSRAPGQPQHF. Full variable domain (remainder filled in from reference TRBV19 and TRBJ1-5): DGGITQSPKYLFRKEGQNVTLSCEQNLNHDAMYWYRQDPGQGLRLIYYSQIVNDFQKGDIAEGYSVSREKKESFPLTVTSAQKNPTAFYLCASRRSRAPGQPQHFGDGTRLSIL.

In this sample, this clonotype turned up many times. This chain connects TRBV18 to TRBJ1-1; TRBD1 agrees at 10 bases. The trim removed 5 bases at V and 5 bases at J, leaving 5 bases unmatched. Germline V gene data show CDR1 as KGHSH and CDR2 as LQKENI. The CDR3 extends over 14 amino acids. CDR3: CASSGGQGVTEAFF. The DNA of the CDR3 is TGTGCCAGCTCAGGCGGACAGGGGGTAACTGAAGCTTTCTTT. The variable domain in full, with the rest retrieved from reference TRBV18 and TRBJ1-1, is NAGVMQNPRHLVRRRGQEARLRCSPMKGHSHVYWYRQLPEEGLKFMVYLQKENIIDESGMPKERFSAEFPKEGPSILRIQQVVRGDSAAYFCASSGGQGVTEAFFGQGTRLTVV.

The rearrangement uses TRBV9 and TRBJ2-7; 8 positions match TRBD1. The CDR3 is 15 amino acids. V dropped 3 bases and J dropped 3; count of bases not matched to a gene: 8. The germline gives CDR1 SGDLS, CDR2 YYNGEE. CDR3 in amino acids: CASSARDRINYEQYF. The CDR3 nucleotides are TGTGCCAGCAGCGCAAGGGACAGGATTAACTACGAGCAGTACTTC.

This clonotype has a single count. The junction departs from the called germline gene at one end, perhaps through a read error. The chain is built from TRBV6-2 or TRBV6-3 and TRBJ2-7; D possibly corresponds to TRBD1 (6 bases). This CDR3 has 11 residues. CDR1 and CDR2 (germline): MNHEY, SVGEGT. CDR3 sequence (DNA): TGTGCCAGCAGTCAACAGGGCGTGCGAGACTTC. This codes for CASSQQGVRDF.